Following are 27 T cell receptor beta chains from one sample sequenced in a study of blood T cell repertoires in COVID-19 (dated by TCRdb to 2020 to 2022). Libraries were prepared through the immunoSEQ multiplex PCR assay. TCRdb retrieved this table from immuneACCESS and kept in-frame rearrangements only. Not all clones are present; in checked studies, unresolved V genes account for under half, and no reason is known for the remainder. The sample includes fewer than 200,000 clones, with about 85% observed a single time. The ten largest clones take up approximately 8% of the sample. The sequenced sample consisted of peripheral blood. The source is a woman aged 55 to 70 with acute or convalescent COVID-19.

This clone has just a few counts. The CDR3 region has the DNA TGTGCCTGGAGCTCGACAGTGAACACTGAAGCTTTCTTT. This codes for CAWSSTVNTEAFF. The chain links TRBV30 to TRBJ1-1; TRBD1 might be the D (5 bases). The CDR3 is 13 amino acids. CDR1 and CDR2 (germline): GTSNPN, SVGIG (reference sequence). V shed 3 bases and J shed 0 bases, with 8 bases lying between them.

As concerns this clone: Compared with germline, one end of the junction differs, possibly owing to a read error. The chain joins TRBV7-7 to TRBJ2-5, with 14 bases fitting TRBD2. Per the germline V gene, CDR1 is SSHAT and CDR2 is FNYEAQ (reference sequence). CDR3 size: 16 residues. The CDR3 DNA follows: TGTGCTAGCAGCTTAGGTCGACTAGCGGGAGGGGAGACCCAGTACTTC. Its protein is CASSLGRLAGGETQYF.

This clone was observed a single time. J is TRBJ1-5 and V is TRBV28; D may be TRBD1 (5 bases). V lost 8 bases to trimming and J lost 7 bases, with 18 bases between them. Looked up from germline, CDR1 is MDHEN and CDR2 is SYDVKM. CDR3 length: 14 residues. As DNA, the CDR3 is TGTGCCAGCGGGGATCTCAGGGTAATGCAGCCCCAGCATTTT. This sequence encodes CASGDLRVMQPQHF.

J is TRBJ2-7 and V is TRBV18; possibly TRBD1 for D (6 bases). This CDR3 contains 14 residues. V was shortened by 6 bases and J by 2 bases, with 14 bases between the two germline ends. From germline, CDR1 is KGHSH and CDR2 LQKENI. The CDR3 region has the DNA TGTGCCAGCTCGCCCGGGACATCAACCTACGAGCAGTACTTC. It codes for CASSPGTSTYEQYF.

This rearrangement joins TRBV28 to TRBJ1-2; D not resolved. V lost 5 bases, J lost 0 bases, and 22 bases lay in between. The germline V gene has CDR1 MDHEN and CDR2 SYDVKM. CDR3 length: 18 amino acids. In DNA, the CDR3 is TGTGCCAGCAGTCCCAGTAGGGTGATAGCGAGCGCTAACTATGGCTACACCTTC. Translation gives CASSPSRVIASANYGYTF.

The chain uses TRBV18 and TRBJ2-1, with 10 bases lining up with TRBD2. CDR1 is KGHSH and CDR2 is LQKENI in the germline V gene. This CDR3 region has 17 residues. Losses at the gene ends were 2 bases for V and 3 bases for J; bases not matched to a gene: 7. In DNA, the CDR3 is TGTGCCAGCTCACCAGAAGCAGCGGGAGGGCGCTACAATGAGCAGTTCTTC. It encodes CASSPEAAGGRYNEQFF.

V usage is TRBV4-2 and J usage is TRBJ1-4; TRBD1 might be the D (5 bases). V was clipped by 4 bases and J by 4 bases, with 13 bases between them. CDR3 length: 15 residues. The germline V gene has CDR1 LGHNA and CDR2 YNFKEQ. In DNA form, the CDR3 reads TGTGCCAGCAGCCGGGGGGGGGTCGGTAATGAAAAACTGTTTTTT. Its protein is CASSRGGVGNEKLFF.

The chain recombines TRBV18 with TRBJ2-4; TRBD1 might be the D (5 bases). Trimming stripped 6 bases from V and 1 base from J, with 16 bases between. In germline, CDR1 is KGHSH, CDR2 LQKENI. The CDR3 is 16 residues long. The CDR3 loop reads CASSSYAGLAKNIQYF. DNA of the CDR3: TGTGCCAGCTCCTCTTACGCAGGGCTGGCCAAAAACATTCAGTACTTC.

The V call is TRBV19, the J call TRBJ2-3; 8 positions match TRBD1. The CDR3 loop spans 17 amino acids. Germline CDR1 and CDR2: LNHDA and SQIVND (reference sequence). The trim removed 5 bases at V and 3 bases at J, leaving 13 bases unmatched. CDR3 in DNA: TGTGCCAGTAGTCCAGGGGGCACTCAGGGAGTTACAGATACGCAGTATTTT. Protein: CASSPGGTQGVTDTQYF. The variable domain in full, completed from reference TRBV19 and TRBJ2-3, reads DGGITQSPKYLFRKEGQNVTLSCEQNLNHDAMYWYRQDPGQGLRLIYYSQIVNDFQKGDIAEGYSVSREKKESFPLTVTSAQKNPTAFYLCASSPGGTQGVTDTQYFGPGTRLTVL.

This chain links TRBV6-5 with TRBJ1-1, with D perhaps TRBD1 (6 bases). Per the germline V gene, CDR1 is MNHEY and CDR2 is SVGAGI. The length of the CDR3 is 15 residues. V was shortened by 10 bases and J by 1 base, with 19 bases between the two germline ends. The CDR3 nucleotides read TGTGCCACCGCCCCTCCTCGGACAGAGAACACTGAAGCTTTCTTT. Its protein is CATAPPRTENTEAFF.

The CDR3 loop is CASRSGSYNEQFF. In nucleotides, the CDR3 is TGTGCCAGCAGGAGCGGTTCCTACAATGAGCAGTTCTTC. The chain is built from TRBV28 and TRBJ2-1; D might be TRBD2 (5 bases). The CDR3 has 13 residues. V lost 6 bases, J lost 1 base, and 7 bases lay in between. CDR1 MDHEN and CDR2 SYDVKM come from the germline V gene.

The chain employs TRBV4-2 and TRBJ1-6; no clear D. Germline CDR1 reads LGHNA; CDR2 reads YNFKEQ. CDR3 length: 17 residues. V shed 4 bases and J shed 0 bases, with 13 bases lying between them. CDR3 DNA sequence: TGTGCCAGCAGCCCAACAGCCGGGAGCTCCTATAATTCACCCCTCCACTTT. Translated: CASSPTAGSSYNSPLHF.

V usage is TRBV7-9 and J usage is TRBJ1-4, with TRBD1 as a possible D gene (6 bases). The CDR3 has 15 amino acids. V was shortened by 5 bases and J by 5 bases, with 15 bases between the two germline ends. From germline, CDR1 is SEHNR and CDR2 FQNEAQ (reference sequence). DNA for the CDR3: TGTGCCAGCAGCGTAACAGGGAATACGAATGAAAAACTGTTTTTT. Translation gives CASSVTGNTNEKLFF.

The CDR3 sequence: CASSHPDAGTRAQHF. The CDR3 DNA reads as TGCGCCAGCAGCCACCCCGATGCGGGAACCCGGGCCCAGCATTTT. This chain joins TRBV4-1 and TRBJ1-5; the D is unclear. This CDR3 comprises 15 residues. The germline V gene has CDR1 MGHRA and CDR2 YSYEKL. V dropped 3 bases and J dropped 11 bases, with 20 bases sitting between them.

The chain uses TRBV4-1 and TRBJ2-3; D is unresolved. Germline values: CDR1 MGHRA, CDR2 YSYEKL. The CDR3 is 13 amino acids. V lost 6 bases to trimming and J lost 6 bases, with 13 bases between them. This chain's CDR3 is CASRVGPEDTQYF. The CDR3 nucleotides read TGCGCCAGCAGGGTGGGTCCGGAGGATACGCAGTATTTT.

V and J are TRBV11-3 and TRBJ2-5; no definite D call. Trimming removed 1 base from V and 2 bases from J, with 2 bases in between. The CDR3 runs 12 residues. Per germline, CDR1 SGHNT and CDR2 YENEEA. CDR3 DNA: TGTGCCAGCAGCTTAGCGCAAGAGACCCAGTACTTC. The encoded protein is CASSLAQETQYF.

V usage is TRBV28 and J usage is TRBJ1-6, with D possibly TRBD1 on 5 matching bases. This CDR3 has 15 amino acids. The V end lost 2 bases, the J end lost 7 bases, and 12 bases lay between the germline ends. The germline V gene encodes CDR1 MDHEN and CDR2 SYDVKM. CDR3 in DNA: TGTGCCAGCAGTTTAAGAGGGGCGGGGAATTCACCCCTCCACTTT. Amino acids: CASSLRGAGNSPLHF.

The chain uses TRBV4-2 and TRBJ1-1; D remains unclear. V was cut by 1 base and J by 2 bases, with 11 bases left in between. Germline-derived CDR1 and CDR2 are LGHNA and YNFKEQ. The length of the CDR3 is 15 residues. The CDR3 sequence: CASSQVAGLNTEAFF. Here the CDR3 DNA reads TGTGCCAGCAGCCAAGTGGCAGGCCTTAACACTGAAGCTTTCTTT.

The V gene is TRBV28, the J gene TRBJ2-3, with a possible D match to TRBD1 (6 bases). The CDR3 consists of 11 residues. Trimming pared 6 bases from V and 5 bases from J, leaving 6 bases between. Per the germline V gene, CDR1 is MDHEN and CDR2 is SYDVKM. In DNA, the CDR3 is TGTGCCAGCAGGGGACAAGATACGCAGTATTTT. This translates into CASRGQDTQYF.

The rearrangement joins TRBV29-1 to TRBJ2-1, with 9 bases aligning to TRBD2. CDR3 length: 11 amino acids. Germline V lookup: CDR1 SQVTM, CDR2 ANQGSEA. Trimming at V came to 3 bases and at J to 16 bases, leaving 7 bases not matched to a gene. The CDR3 loop is CSVEIAGANFF. CDR3 DNA: TGCAGCGTTGAGATAGCGGGAGCGAATTTCTTC.

The chain recombines TRBV30 with TRBJ1-2; D may be TRBD1 (5 bases). This CDR3 spans 15 amino acids. Trimming removed 1 base from V and 4 bases from J, with 16 bases in between. Looked up from germline, CDR1 is GTSNPN and CDR2 is SVGIG (reference sequence). Written as DNA, the CDR3 is TGTGCCTGGAGTGAACCAGGGAGGGGTAGCTATGGCTACACCTTC. It is translated as CAWSEPGRGSYGYTF.

The V and J genes are TRBV27 and TRBJ1-1; 9 positions agree with TRBD1. With 6 bases clipped from V and 0 bases from J, the junction kept 8 bases outside the gene matches. The CDR3 is made up of 16 amino acids. Germline V gene lookup returns CDR1 MNHEY and CDR2 SMNVEV (reference sequence). For the CDR3, the DNA is TGTGCCAGCAGCTCCCGACAGGGGGGTTTGAACACTGAAGCTTTCTTT. Translated: CASSSRQGGLNTEAFF.

The chain recombines TRBV30 with TRBJ1-2, with TRBD1 matching 8 bases. Per germline, CDR1 GTSNPN and CDR2 SVGIG (reference sequence). The trim removed 0 bases at V and 7 bases at J, leaving 10 bases unmatched. The CDR3 is 15 amino acids. The CDR3 DNA follows: TGTGCCTGGAGTGTACAATGGACAGGGCGCGGTGGCTACACCTTC. It yields the protein CAWSVQWTGRGGYTF.

The rearrangement uses TRBV28 and TRBJ2-1, with 7 bases matching TRBD2. Trimming at V came to 7 bases and at J to 5 bases, leaving 8 bases not matched to a gene. The CDR3 has 14 amino acids. The V gene's germline CDR1 is MDHEN and CDR2 SYDVKM. This CDR3 reads CASIRWGGHNEQFF. CDR3 bases: TGTGCCAGCATTAGGTGGGGGGGACACAATGAGCAGTTCTTC.

The chain is built from TRBV30 and TRBJ1-4; 7 positions match TRBD1. V dropped 0 bases and J dropped 6; count of bases not matched to a gene: 4. This CDR3 spans 14 amino acids. Germline CDR1 is GTSNPN and CDR2 is SVGIG (reference sequence). The chain's CDR3 is CAWSVKGAYEKLFF. For the CDR3, the DNA is TGTGCCTGGAGTGTTAAGGGGGCATATGAAAAACTGTTTTTT.

The V and J genes are TRBV7-9 and TRBJ2-7; 11 positions agree with TRBD2. Trimming cost V 4 bases and J 3 bases; bases outside gene matches: 2. Germline values: CDR1 SEHNR, CDR2 FQNEAQ (reference sequence). This CDR3 is 14 amino acids long. The DNA for the CDR3 is TGTGCCAGCAGCTCCGGGACTAGCGGCTACGAGCAGTACTTC. It encodes CASSSGTSGYEQYF.

This chain connects TRBV28 to TRBJ1-2; possible D gene TRBD1, 5 bases. Trimming took 5 bases from V and 6 from J, leaving 10 bases between them. This CDR3 is 12 amino acids long. CDR1 MDHEN and CDR2 SYDVKM come from the germline V gene. The CDR3 sequence is CASSPWGDGYTF. As DNA, the CDR3 is TGTGCCAGCAGTCCATGGGGCGATGGCTACACCTTC.